Shown below are 25 T cell receptor beta chains from a single sample sequenced in a study of control samples from healthy donors and cancer patients (dated by TCRdb to the early 2020s). The library was produced with the immunoSEQ multiplex PCR assay. The table was pulled from immuneACCESS by TCRdb, which kept in-frame rearrangements only. Such tables lose some clones; where checked, under half of the loss comes from unresolved V genes, and the rest has no known cause. For this sample the table gives roughly 45,000 clones, of which 65% to 90% were detected only once. The ten largest clones take up 2.8% of the sample. The sample consisted of PBMCs. The receptors shown here come from a woman aged 45-65 years with lung cancer.

V gene TRBV9 combines with J gene TRBJ2-5; maybe TRBD2 (5 bases). CDR3 length: 15 amino acids. Trimming took off 1 base at V and 2 bases at J, with 12 bases between the two ends. The germline V gene has CDR1 SGDLS and CDR2 YYNGEE. The CDR3 nucleotides read TGTGCCAGCAGCGTAACGGCGGGTCAACAAGAGACCCAGTACTTC. Translating gives CASSVTAGQQETQYF. Using reference TRBV9 and TRBJ2-5 for the parts outside the CDR3, the full variable domain is DSGVTQTPKHLITATGQRVTLRCSPRSGDLSVYWYQQSLDQGLQFLIQYYNGEERAKGNILERFSAQQFPDLHSELNLSSLELGDSALYFCASSVTAGQQETQYFGPGTRLLVL.

The chain carries TRBV5-1 and TRBJ1-1; D call uncertain. The length of the CDR3 is 15 residues. The V and J ends lost 3 bases and 1 base respectively, with 13 bases between them. From germline, CDR1 is SGHRS and CDR2 YFSETQ. The CDR3 loop reads CASSWRQGKNTEAFF. In nucleotides, the CDR3 is TGCGCCAGCAGCTGGCGACAAGGCAAGAACACTGAAGCTTTCTTT.

The chain has TRBV19 and TRBJ1-5; 7 bases match TRBD1. The CDR3 is made up of 12 amino acids. Germline V gene sequence: CDR1 LNHDA, CDR2 SQIVND (reference sequence). After removal of 5 bases from V and 16 bases from J, the junction contained 11 bases not matched to a gene. Written as DNA, the CDR3 is TGTGCCAGTAGTCCGATAAGGGGGCTCGGACATTTT. Translated: CASSPIRGLGHF.

This chain links TRBV6-2 or TRBV6-3 with TRBJ2-4; tentatively, D is TRBD2 (5 bases). This CDR3 has 17 amino acids. CDR1 and CDR2 (germline): MNHEY, SVGEGT. V lost 4 bases and J lost 0, with 16 bases in between. CDR3 sequence: CASSWAGNYLAKNIQYF. DNA of the CDR3: TGTGCCAGCAGTTGGGCCGGGAACTACCTAGCCAAAAACATTCAGTACTTC.

The J gene is TRBJ2-3, the V gene TRBV3-1 (or the pseudogene TRBV3-2), with 9 bases matching TRBD2. This CDR3 comprises 18 residues. Germline V gene lookup returns CDR1 LGHDT and CDR2 YNNKEL (reference sequence). With V trimmed by 0 bases and J by 6 bases, 13 bases remained unmatched. The CDR3 DNA is TGTGCCAGCAGCCAAGAGGGCGGGGGGGCCCCCCGGGTGGATACGCAGTATTTT. It translates to CASSQEGGGAPRVDTQYF.

This chain uses TRBV2 with TRBJ1-1; D ambiguous. Germline CDR1 SNHLY, CDR2 FYNNEI. V lost 7 bases and J lost 5, with 11 bases in between. CDR3 size: 12 residues. CDR3 DNA sequence: TGTGCCAGCAATACCCGAGGGACTGAAGCTTTCTTT. Amino acids: CASNTRGTEAFF.

The CDR3 protein is CASSLRGAGAFF. In DNA, the CDR3 is TGCGCCAGCAGTCTCAGGGGGGCCGGAGCTTTCTTT. The J gene is TRBJ1-1, the V gene TRBV5-1, with 7 bases fitting TRBD1. This CDR3 is 12 amino acids long. Germline CDR1 SGHRS, CDR2 YFSETQ. Unmatched junction bases numbered 8, after V lost 5 bases and J lost 10 bases.

This clone appeared a single time. The J gene is TRBJ2-3, the V gene TRBV4-1; TRBD1 matches 9 bases. The ends lost 5 bases at V and 0 bases at J; junction bases unmatched: 9. The CDR3 extends over 17 amino acids. Germline V gene data show CDR1 as MGHRA and CDR2 as YSYEKL. The CDR3 spells CASSGAGTGSSTDTQYF. The CDR3 coding sequence is TGCGCCAGCAGCGGCGCAGGGACAGGGTCTAGCACAGATACGCAGTATTTT.

V gene TRBV11-1 combines with J gene TRBJ2-1, with D perhaps TRBD2 (6 bases). Looked up from germline, CDR1 is SGHAT and CDR2 is FQDESV (reference sequence). Trimming shortened V by 4 bases and J by 5 bases, and 15 bases separated the two germline ends. CDR3 length: 15 amino acids. The CDR3 bases are TGTGCCAGCAGCTGGGACTTCTCCGCGGACAATGAGCAGTTCTTC. Protein: CASSWDFSADNEQFF. Filled out from reference TRBV11-1 and TRBJ2-1, the complete variable domain reads EAEVAQSPRYKITEKSQAVAFWCDPISGHATLYWYRQILGQGPELLVQFQDESVVDDSQLPKDRFSAERLKGVDSTLKIQPAELGDSAMYLCASSWDFSADNEQFFGPGTRLTVL.

The J gene is TRBJ2-7, the V gene TRBV9; D tentatively fits TRBD1 or TRBD2 (5 bases each). CDR1 SGDLS and CDR2 YYNGEE come from the germline V gene. CDR3 size: 14 residues. V was pared by 4 bases and J by 7 bases, with 18 bases between. The CDR3 here is CASSIGRGVGEQYF. DNA for the CDR3: TGTGCCAGCAGCATAGGTAGGGGAGTTGGGGAGCAGTACTTC.

This chain links TRBV5-1 with TRBJ1-1; D is unresolved. V lost 4 bases to trimming and J lost 4 bases, with 11 bases between them. CDR3 length: 13 amino acids. CDR1 is SGHRS, CDR2 YFSETQ, per germline. This CDR3 is CASSPIEITEAFF. The DNA of the CDR3 is TGCGCCAGCAGCCCGATTGAGATCACTGAAGCTTTCTTT.

J is TRBJ2-1 and V is TRBV27; D is unresolved. The CDR3 is made up of 12 amino acids. CDR1 and CDR2 (germline): MNHEY, SMNVEV (reference sequence). Trimming cost V 2 bases and J 9 bases, with 8 bases left between them. CDR3 sequence: CASSLGEAEQFF. DNA of the CDR3: TGTGCCAGCAGTTTAGGGGAAGCTGAGCAGTTCTTC.

The chain joins TRBV10-3 to TRBJ1-4; 7 nucleotides line up with TRBD1. J lost 2 bases, V lost 7 bases, and 1 base had no gene match. Germline V lookup: CDR1 ENHRY, CDR2 SYGVKD. The CDR3 has 13 amino acids. The CDR3 loop is CAIKGQTNEKLFF. CDR3 DNA sequence: TGTGCCATCAAGGGACAGACTAATGAAAAACTGTTTTTT.

V usage is TRBV28 and J usage is TRBJ1-5; no definite D call. CDR3 length: 13 amino acids. Germline CDR1 MDHEN, CDR2 SYDVKM. The ends were cut back, 2 bases at V and 5 bases at J, with 7 bases in the middle. The DNA of the CDR3 is TGTGCCAGCAGTTTAGTTACAGATCAGCCCCAGCATTTT. Protein product: CASSLVTDQPQHF.

CDR3 nucleotide sequence: TGTGCCAGCAGTCTACGGACAGAGACCCAGTACTTC. As protein: CASSLRTETQYF. The rearrangement links TRBV12-3 or TRBV12-4 to TRBJ2-5; D call uncertain. The CDR3 consists of 12 residues. The V end was cut by 5 bases, the J end by 4 bases, with 8 bases between.

The rearrangement links TRBV6-5 to TRBJ1-5; TRBD1 agrees at 9 bases. Per germline, CDR1 MNHEY and CDR2 SVGAGI. The CDR3 has 15 amino acids. V was pared by 2 bases and J by 4 bases, with 3 bases of the junction left unmatched. CDR3 nucleotide sequence: TGTGCCAGCAGTTACGGGACAGGGCATAATCAGCCCCAGCATTTT. Encoded protein: CASSYGTGHNQPQHF.

The CDR3 is CASSPTRDTQYF. The CDR3 DNA sequence: TGTGCCAGCTCACCGACCCGGGATACGCAGTATTTT. The rearrangement links TRBV18 to TRBJ2-3; D ambiguous. In germline, CDR1 is KGHSH, CDR2 LQKENI. V was pared by 3 bases and J by 6 bases, with 7 bases between. The CDR3 runs 12 residues. Full variable domain (remainder filled in from reference TRBV18 and TRBJ2-3): NAGVMQNPRHLVRRRGQEARLRCSPMKGHSHVYWYRQLPEEGLKFMVYLQKENIIDESGMPKERFSAEFPKEGPSILRIQQVVRGDSAAYFCASSPTRDTQYFGPGTRLTVL.

The CDR3 sequence is CASSREMNTEAFF. Written as DNA, the CDR3 is TGTGCCAGCAGCCGAGAGATGAACACTGAAGCTTTCTTT. The V gene is TRBV7-6, the J gene TRBJ1-1, with D unclear. Germline values: CDR1 SGHVS, CDR2 FNYEAQ. The ends were cut back, 5 bases at V and 0 bases at J, with 7 bases in the middle. This CDR3 spans 13 amino acids.

The V and J genes are TRBV7-2 and TRBJ1-1, with D uncertain. This CDR3 spans 11 amino acids. V was cut by 3 bases and J by 5 bases, with 4 bases left in between. CDR1 is SGHTA and CDR2 is FQGNSA in the germline V gene. The CDR3 spells CASSLGTEAFF. In nucleotides, the CDR3 is TGTGCCAGCAGCTTGGGAACTGAAGCTTTCTTT.

A few counts support this clone. The chain couples TRBV24-1 to TRBJ2-3, with 7 bases matching TRBD1. Trimming removed 4 bases from V and 3 bases from J; junction bases left unmatched: 9. The germline CDR1 and CDR2 sequences are KGHDR and SFDVKD. The CDR3 contains 16 residues. The CDR3 DNA reads as TGTGCCACCAGTGACATAGCCGGGACAGATACAGATACGCAGTATTTT. Amino acids: CATSDIAGTDTDTQYF.

The V gene is TRBV6-1, the J gene TRBJ2-7; 12 nucleotides align to TRBD1. Trimming at V came to 1 base and at J to 5 bases, leaving 3 bases not matched to a gene. CDR3 length: 15 residues. Germline values: CDR1 MNHNS, CDR2 SASEGT. The CDR3 loop reads CASSEGGTGGNEQYF. CDR3 DNA sequence: TGTGCCAGCAGTGAAGGGGGGACAGGGGGCAACGAGCAGTACTTC.

The chain links TRBV27 to TRBJ2-3, with no clear D. Between the trimmed V and J ends, which lost 0 bases and 12 bases, there was a span of 10 bases. Germline CDR1 and CDR2: MNHEY and SMNVEV (reference sequence). The CDR3 spans 12 residues. The CDR3 is CASSLSTTGQYF. CDR3 coding DNA: TGTGCCAGCAGTTTATCCACCACGGGCCAGTATTTT.

V and J are TRBV5-1 and TRBJ2-5, with D unclear. CDR3 size: 13 residues. V lost 2 bases to trimming and J lost 5 bases, with 10 bases between them. CDR1 and CDR2 (germline): SGHRS, YFSETQ. The CDR3 loop reads CASSLVGPETQYF. CDR3 in DNA: TGCGCCAGCAGCTTAGTGGGTCCGGAGACCCAGTACTTC.

The V and J genes are TRBV4-3 and TRBJ1-4; D is ambiguous. V lost 6 bases and J 0 bases, leaving 11 bases between the germline ends. This CDR3 has 15 amino acids. Germline V CDR1 and CDR2: LGHNA, YSLEER. The CDR3, as DNA: TGCGCCAGCAGTCCCGGCCTTGCAACTAATGAAAAACTGTTTTTT. It translates to CASSPGLATNEKLFF.

V is TRBV6-1 and J is TRBJ1-5; D remains ambiguous. This CDR3 is 13 amino acids long. The V and J ends lost 3 bases and 3 bases respectively, with 6 bases between them. Germline CDR1 reads MNHNS; CDR2 reads SASEGT. CDR3 sequence (DNA): TGTGCCAGCAGTGACGTTGTCAATCAGCCCCAGCATTTT. Protein sequence: CASSDVVNQPQHF.